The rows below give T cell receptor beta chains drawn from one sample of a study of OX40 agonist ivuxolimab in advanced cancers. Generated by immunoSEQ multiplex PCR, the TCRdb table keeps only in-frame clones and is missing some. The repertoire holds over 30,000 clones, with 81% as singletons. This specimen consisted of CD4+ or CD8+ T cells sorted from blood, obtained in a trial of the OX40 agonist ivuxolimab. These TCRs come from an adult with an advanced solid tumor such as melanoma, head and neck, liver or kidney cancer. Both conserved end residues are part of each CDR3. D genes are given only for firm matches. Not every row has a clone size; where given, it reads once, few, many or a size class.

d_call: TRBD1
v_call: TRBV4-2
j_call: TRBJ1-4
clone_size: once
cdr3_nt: TGTGCCAGCAGCCACGGCGGGACAGGGGATGAAAAACTGTTTTTT
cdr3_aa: CASSHGGTGDEKLFF

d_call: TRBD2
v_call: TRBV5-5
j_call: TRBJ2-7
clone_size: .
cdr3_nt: TGTGCCAGCAGACCTAGCGGGAGGGCCTACGAGCAGTACTTC
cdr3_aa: CASRPSGRAYEQYF

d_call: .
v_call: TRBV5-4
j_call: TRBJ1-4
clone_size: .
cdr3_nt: TGTGCCAGCAGCTTCGGGACTGGGACTAATGAAAAACTGTTTTTT
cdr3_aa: CASSFGTGTNEKLFF

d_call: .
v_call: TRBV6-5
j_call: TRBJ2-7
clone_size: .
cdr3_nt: TGTGCCAGCCTAAGACAGGCCCCCTACGAGCAGTACTTC
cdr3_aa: CASLRQAPYEQYF

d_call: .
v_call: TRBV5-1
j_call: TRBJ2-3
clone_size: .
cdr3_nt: TGCGCCAGCAGCTTGGGGTCGGGAATCACAGATACGCAGTATTTT
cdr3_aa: CASSLGSGITDTQYF

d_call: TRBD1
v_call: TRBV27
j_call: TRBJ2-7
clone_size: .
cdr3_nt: TGTGCCAGCAGTTCCCGGGACAGCTTCTCCTACGAGCAGTACTTC
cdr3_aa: CASSSRDSFSYEQYF

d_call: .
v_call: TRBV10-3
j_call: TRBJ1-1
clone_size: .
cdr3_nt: TGTGCCATCAGTGAACGGGGCCAGGACACTGAAGCTTTCTTT
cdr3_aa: CAISERGQDTEAFF

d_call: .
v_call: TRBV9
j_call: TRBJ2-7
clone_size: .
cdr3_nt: TGTGCCAGCAGCAAGCACCTGGGATACGAGCAGTACTTC
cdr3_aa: CASSKHLGYEQYF

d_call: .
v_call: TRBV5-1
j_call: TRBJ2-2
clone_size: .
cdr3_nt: TGCGCCAGCAGCTTGTTTGGGAGCGGGGAGCTGTTTTTT
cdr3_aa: CASSLFGSGELFF

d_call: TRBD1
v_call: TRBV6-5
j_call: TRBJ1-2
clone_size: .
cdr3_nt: TGTGCCAGCAGCAAAGGACAGGCCTATGGCTACACCTTC
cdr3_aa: CASSKGQAYGYTF

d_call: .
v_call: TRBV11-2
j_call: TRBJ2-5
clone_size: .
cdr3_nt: TGTGCCAGCAGCCCCAGACAGAGGGAGACCCAGTACTTC
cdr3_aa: CASSPRQRETQYF

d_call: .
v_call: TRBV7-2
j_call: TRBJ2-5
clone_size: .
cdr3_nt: TGTGCCAGCAGCTTTGATGAGACCCAGTACTTC
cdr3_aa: CASSFDETQYF

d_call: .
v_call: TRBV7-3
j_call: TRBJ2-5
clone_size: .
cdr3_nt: TGTGCCAGCAGCTTAACTGGGACTCCTGGGGAGACCCAGTACTTC
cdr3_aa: CASSLTGTPGETQYF

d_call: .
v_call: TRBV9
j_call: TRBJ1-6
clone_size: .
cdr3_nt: TGTGCCAGCAGCGTAGACATGAATTCACCCCTCCACTTT
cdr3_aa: CASSVDMNSPLHF

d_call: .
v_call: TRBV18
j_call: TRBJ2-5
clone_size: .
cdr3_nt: TGTGCCAGCTCACCAAGCGAAGAGACCCAGTACTTC
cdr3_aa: CASSPSEETQYF

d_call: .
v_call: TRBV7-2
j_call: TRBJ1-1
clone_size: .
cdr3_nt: TGTGCCAGCAGCTTAACGGTAGGAGCGATGAACACTGAAGCTTTCTTT
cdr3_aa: CASSLTVGAMNTEAFF

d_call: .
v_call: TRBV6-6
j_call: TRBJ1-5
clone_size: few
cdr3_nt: TGTGCCAGCAAACCGACAGGCCAGGATAGCAATCAGCCCCAGCATTTT
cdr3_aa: CASKPTGQDSNQPQHF

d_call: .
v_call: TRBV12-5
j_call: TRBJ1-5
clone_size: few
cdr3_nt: TGTGCTAGTGGACTCGGGCCAAGCAGCAATCAGCCCCAGCATTTT
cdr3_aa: CASGLGPSSNQPQHF

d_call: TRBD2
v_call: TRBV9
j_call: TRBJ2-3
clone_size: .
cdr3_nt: TGTGCCAGCAGCGTAAGCGGGGGTTGGGAAGATACGCAGTATTTT
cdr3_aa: CASSVSGGWEDTQYF

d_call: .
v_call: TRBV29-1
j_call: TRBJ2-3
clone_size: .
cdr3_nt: TGCAGCGTTGCGGTGGATACGCAGTATTTT
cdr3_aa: CSVAVDTQYF

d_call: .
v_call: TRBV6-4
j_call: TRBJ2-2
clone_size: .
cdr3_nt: TGTGCCAGCAGTTCAAGGGGATTAAGGACCGGGGAGCTGTTTTTT
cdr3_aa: CASSSRGLRTGELFF

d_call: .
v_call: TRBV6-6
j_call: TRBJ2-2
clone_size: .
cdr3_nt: TGTGCCAGCAGTTACGGGGGCCCGAACACCGGGGAGCTGTTTTTT
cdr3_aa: CASSYGGPNTGELFF

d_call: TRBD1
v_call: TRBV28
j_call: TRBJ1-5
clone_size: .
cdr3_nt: TGTGCCAGCAGGACAGGGGGTTTAGGTCAGCCCCAGCATTTT
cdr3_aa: CASRTGGLGQPQHF

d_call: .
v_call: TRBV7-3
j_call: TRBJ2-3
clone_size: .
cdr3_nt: TGTGCCAGCAGCTTAGAAGGCCTGGGCACAGATACGCAGTATTTT
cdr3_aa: CASSLEGLGTDTQYF

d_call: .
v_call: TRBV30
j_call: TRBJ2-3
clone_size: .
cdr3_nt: TGTGCCTGGAGTCCTTCGGACACAGATACGCAGTATTTT
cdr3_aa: CAWSPSDTDTQYF

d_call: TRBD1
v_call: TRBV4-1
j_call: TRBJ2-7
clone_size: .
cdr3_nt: TGCGCCAGCAGCCCTCTATCCCTACAGGGGGCTTCCTACGAGCAGTACTTC
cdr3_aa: CASSPLSLQGASYEQYF

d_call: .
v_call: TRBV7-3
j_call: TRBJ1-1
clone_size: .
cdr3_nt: TGTGCCAGCAGTCCCCGGTCCGGGGCTGACACTGAAGCTTTCTTT
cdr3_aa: CASSPRSGADTEAFF

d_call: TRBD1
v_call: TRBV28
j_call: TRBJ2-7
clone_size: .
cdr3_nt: TGTGCCAGTGGGGGACAGGGGTCCCACGAGCAGTACTTC
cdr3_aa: CASGGQGSHEQYF

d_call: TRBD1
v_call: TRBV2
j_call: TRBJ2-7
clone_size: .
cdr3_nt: TGTGCCAGCAGCCCGGACAGGGGCTCCTACGAGCAGTACTTC
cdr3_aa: CASSPDRGSYEQYF

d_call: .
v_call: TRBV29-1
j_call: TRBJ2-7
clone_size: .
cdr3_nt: TGCAGCGTTTCCCTGCGCACCCGACGGTACGAGCAGTACTTC
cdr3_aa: CSVSLRTRRYEQYF

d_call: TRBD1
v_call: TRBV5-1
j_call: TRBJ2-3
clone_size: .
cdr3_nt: TGCGCCAGCAGCTTGAACAGGGGGCTCGATACGCAGTATTTT
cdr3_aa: CASSLNRGLDTQYF

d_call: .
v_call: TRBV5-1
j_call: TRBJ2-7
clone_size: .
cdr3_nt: TGCGCCAGCAGCAAGGAGGTCGGGGAGCAGTACTTC
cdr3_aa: CASSKEVGEQYF

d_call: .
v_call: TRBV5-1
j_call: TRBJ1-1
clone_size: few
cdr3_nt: TGCGCCAGCAGCCCGAGCGACGGTCTGAACACTGAAGCTTTCTTT
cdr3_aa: CASSPSDGLNTEAFF

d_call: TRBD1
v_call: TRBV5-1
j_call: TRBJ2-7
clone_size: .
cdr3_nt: TGCGCCAGCAGCTTGGGGGACAGCCACGAGCAGTACTTC
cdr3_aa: CASSLGDSHEQYF

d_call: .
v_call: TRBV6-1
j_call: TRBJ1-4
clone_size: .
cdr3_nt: TGTGCCAGCAATGTGGGGGATGAAAAACTGTTTTTT
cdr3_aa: CASNVGDEKLFF

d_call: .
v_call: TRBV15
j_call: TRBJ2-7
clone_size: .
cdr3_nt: TGTGCCACCAGCAGAGCCGGGGGATCCAGAATCTACGAGCAGTACTTC
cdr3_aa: CATSRAGGSRIYEQYF

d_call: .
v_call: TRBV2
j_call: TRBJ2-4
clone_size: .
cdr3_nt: TGTGCCAGCAGTGCCGAAAGGGCCAAAAACATTCAGTACTTC
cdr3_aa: CASSAERAKNIQYF

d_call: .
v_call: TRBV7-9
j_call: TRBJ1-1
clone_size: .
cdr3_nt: TGTGCCAGCAGCTTAGTCCGGGTCGCTGAAGCTTTCTTT
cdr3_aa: CASSLVRVAEAFF

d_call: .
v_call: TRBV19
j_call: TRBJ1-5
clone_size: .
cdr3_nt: TGTGCCAGTAGTCCGCCTCCGTATAGCAATCAGCCCCAGCATTTT
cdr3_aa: CASSPPPYSNQPQHF

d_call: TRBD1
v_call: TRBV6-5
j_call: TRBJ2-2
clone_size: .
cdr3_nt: TGTGCCAGCAGCCGGACAGGGGGAGACGGGGAGCTGTTTTTT
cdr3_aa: CASSRTGGDGELFF

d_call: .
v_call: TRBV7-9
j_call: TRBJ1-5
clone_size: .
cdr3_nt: TGTGCCAGCAGGGGCGGGGCGAATCAGCCCCAGCATTTT
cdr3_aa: CASRGGANQPQHF

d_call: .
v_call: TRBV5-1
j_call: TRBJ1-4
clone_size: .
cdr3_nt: TGCGCCAGCAGCCTCGGAGATAAGGCTGAAAAACTGTTTTTT
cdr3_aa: CASSLGDKAEKLFF

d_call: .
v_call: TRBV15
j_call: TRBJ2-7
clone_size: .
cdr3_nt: TGTGCCACCAGCCGCCCTTATAACAGGGTGAACGAGCAGTACTTC
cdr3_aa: CATSRPYNRVNEQYF

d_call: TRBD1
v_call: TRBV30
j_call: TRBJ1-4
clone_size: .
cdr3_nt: TGTGCCTGGAGCGGGACAGGGAAGGGTTTTCTTGGAAAACTGTTTTTT
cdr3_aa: CAWSGTGKGFLGKLFF

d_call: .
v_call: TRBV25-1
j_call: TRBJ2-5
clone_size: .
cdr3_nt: TGTGCCAGCAGCGCCGCAGACAGCATCCAAGAGACCCAGTACTTC
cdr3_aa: CASSAADSIQETQYF

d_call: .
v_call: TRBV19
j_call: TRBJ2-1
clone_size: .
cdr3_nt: TGTGCCAGTAGTATAGATCAGACAGCTACTCCGAGGGTTAATGAGCAGTTCTTC
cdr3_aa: CASSIDQTATPRVNEQFF

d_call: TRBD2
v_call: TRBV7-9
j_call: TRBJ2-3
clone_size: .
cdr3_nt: TGTGCCAGCAGCTTAATGGCTAGCGGGGGGGCAGATACGCAGTATTTT
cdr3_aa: CASSLMASGGADTQYF

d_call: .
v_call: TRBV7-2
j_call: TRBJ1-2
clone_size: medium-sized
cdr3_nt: TGTGCCAGCAGCCCTACCTCTAACTATGGCTACACCTTC
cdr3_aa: CASSPTSNYGYTF

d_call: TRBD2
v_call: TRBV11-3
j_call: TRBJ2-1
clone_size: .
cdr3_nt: TGTACCAGCAGACCTCGCCCGTATTTACTAGCGGGGCCTACCTACAATGAGCAGTTCTTC
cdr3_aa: CTSRPRPYLLAGPTYNEQFF

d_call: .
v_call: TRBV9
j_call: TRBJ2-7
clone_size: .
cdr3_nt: TGTGCCAGCAGCGTTCTGGACACCTCCTACGAGCAGTACTTC
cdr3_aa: CASSVLDTSYEQYF

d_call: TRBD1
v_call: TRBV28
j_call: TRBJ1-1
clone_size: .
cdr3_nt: TGTGCCAGCAGTTTTGCAGGACAGGGAGTCGGCACTGAAGCTTTCTTT
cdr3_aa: CASSFAGQGVGTEAFF

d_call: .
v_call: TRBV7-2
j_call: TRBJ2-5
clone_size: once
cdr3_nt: TGTGCCAGCAGCCGGGACACGACGCAAGAGACCCAGTACTTC
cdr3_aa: CASSRDTTQETQYF

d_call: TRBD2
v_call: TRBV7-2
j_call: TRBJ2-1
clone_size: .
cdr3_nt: TGTGCCAGCAGCTCGACTAGCGGGAGGGCAACCTACAATGAGCAGTTCTTC
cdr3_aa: CASSSTSGRATYNEQFF

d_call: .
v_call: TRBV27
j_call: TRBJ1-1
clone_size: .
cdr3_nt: TGTGCCAGCAGTTTCCCCCGAGGGGAAAACACTGAAGCTTTCTTT
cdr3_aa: CASSFPRGENTEAFF

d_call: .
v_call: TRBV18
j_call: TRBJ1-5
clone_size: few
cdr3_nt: TGTGCCAGCTCAGAGTATCCGGGAGGCGGGAGTCAGCCCCAGCATTTT
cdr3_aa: CASSEYPGGGSQPQHF

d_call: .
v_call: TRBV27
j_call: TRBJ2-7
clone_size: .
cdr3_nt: TGTGCCAGCAGTTTAGACAGGGAGGGAAACGAGCAGTACTTC
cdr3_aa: CASSLDREGNEQYF

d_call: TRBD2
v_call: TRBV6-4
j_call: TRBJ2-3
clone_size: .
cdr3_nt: TGTGCCAGCAGTGGGGGTAGCGGGCCCGGTGTGGATACGCAGTATTTT
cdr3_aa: CASSGGSGPGVDTQYF